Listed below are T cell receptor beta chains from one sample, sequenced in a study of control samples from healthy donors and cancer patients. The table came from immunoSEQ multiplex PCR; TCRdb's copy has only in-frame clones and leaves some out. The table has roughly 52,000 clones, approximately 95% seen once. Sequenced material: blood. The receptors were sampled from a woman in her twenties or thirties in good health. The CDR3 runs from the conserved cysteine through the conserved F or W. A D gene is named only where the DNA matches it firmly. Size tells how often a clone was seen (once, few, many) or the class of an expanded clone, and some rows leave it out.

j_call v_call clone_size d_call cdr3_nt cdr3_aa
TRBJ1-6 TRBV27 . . TGTGCCAGCAGTCCCCCCCGGGATCTAGGAAAATCACCCCTCCACTTT CASSPPRDLGKSPLHF
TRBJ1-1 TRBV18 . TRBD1 TGTGCCAGCTCACCGTACCGGGACAGGGCGGTCAACACTGAAGCTTTCTTT CASSPYRDRAVNTEAFF
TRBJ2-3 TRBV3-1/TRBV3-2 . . TGTGCCAGCAGCCAGGGGACCTACACAGATACGCAGTATTTT CASSQGTYTDTQYF
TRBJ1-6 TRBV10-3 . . TGTGCCATCAGCGGGGACGGCAGTTCACCCCTCCACTTT CAISGDGSSPLHF
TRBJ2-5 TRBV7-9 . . TGTGCCAGCAGCTCCCGGCGGGCTAGCGTAGAGACCCAGTACTTC CASSSRRASVETQYF
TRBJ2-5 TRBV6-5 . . TGTGCCAGCAGTTACCCGGGGGCGCAAGAGACCCAGTACTTC CASSYPGAQETQYF
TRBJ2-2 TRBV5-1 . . TGCGCCAGCAGCTTGGTTATGCCAGGACGACCGAACACCGGGGAGCTGTTTTTT CASSLVMPGRPNTGELFF
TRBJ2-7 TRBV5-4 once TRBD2 TGTGCCAGCAGCCCCGGACTAGCCGGCTACGAGCAGTACTTC CASSPGLAGYEQYF
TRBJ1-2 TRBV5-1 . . TGCGCCAGCAGCGCCCAAGGAGCGGGGAACTATGGCTACACCTTC CASSAQGAGNYGYTF
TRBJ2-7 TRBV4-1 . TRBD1 TGCGCCAGCAGCTTACAGGGGGCGACCTACGAGCAGTACTTC CASSLQGATYEQYF
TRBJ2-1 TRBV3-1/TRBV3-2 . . TGTGCCAGCAGCCAAGTACGCGCGGGCGGTGAGCAGTTCTTC CASSQVRAGGEQFF
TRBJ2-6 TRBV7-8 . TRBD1 TGTGCCAGCAGCTGGGGGACAGGCTCTGGGGCCAACGTCCTGACTTTC CASSWGTGSGANVLTF
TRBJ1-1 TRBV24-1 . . TGTGCCGAGAGGGGTACTGAAGCTTTCTTT CAERGTEAFF
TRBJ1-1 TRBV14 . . TGTGCCAGCAGCCACGAGAACACTGAAGCTTTCTTT CASSHENTEAFF
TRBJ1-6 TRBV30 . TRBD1 TGTGCCTGGAGTGGGGGACAGGGAAATTCACCCCTCCACTTT CAWSGGQGNSPLHF
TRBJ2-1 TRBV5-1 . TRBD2 TGCGCCAGCAGCTTGGCGACTAGCGGAGGCTACAATGAGCAGTTCTTC CASSLATSGGYNEQFF
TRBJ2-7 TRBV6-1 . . TGTGCCAGCAGTGAAGCGGCGCTAGCACCGGTCCACGAGCAGTACTTC CASSEAALAPVHEQYF
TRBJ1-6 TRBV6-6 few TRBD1 TGTGCCAGCAGGCATTCCAGGGGGTGGAATTCACCCCTCCACTTT CASRHSRGWNSPLHF
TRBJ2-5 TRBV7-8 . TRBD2 TGTGCCAGCGGGAGCGGGGGAGAGACCCAGTACTTC CASGSGGETQYF
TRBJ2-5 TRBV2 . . TGTGCCAGCAGTGAGCCGGAGACCCAGTACTTC CASSEPETQYF
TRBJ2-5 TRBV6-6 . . TGTGCCAGCACCGGAGTGGGGGAGACCCAGTACTTC CASTGVGETQYF
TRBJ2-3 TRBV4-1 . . TGCGCCAGCAGCCAAACCCCGGTGGATACGCAGTATTTT CASSQTPVDTQYF
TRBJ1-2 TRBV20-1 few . TGCAGTGCGGAAAAAGACAGCGCTTACACCTTC CSAEKDSAYTF
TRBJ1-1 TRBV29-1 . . TGCAGCGTTGTGGCTCCGGGGACTGAAGCTTTCTTT CSVVAPGTEAFF
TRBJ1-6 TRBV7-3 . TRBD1 TGTGCCAGCAGCTTAAGGGACAGTAATAATTCACCCCTCCACTTT CASSLRDSNNSPLHF
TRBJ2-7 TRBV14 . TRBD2 TGTGCCAGCAGCCGTGCGGGAGACTACGAGCAGTACTTC CASSRAGDYEQYF
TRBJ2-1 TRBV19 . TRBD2 TGTGCCAGTAGTATAAGGCGCGTGGCTAGCGGGATTAATGAGCAGTTCTTC CASSIRRVASGINEQFF
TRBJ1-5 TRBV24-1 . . TGTGCCACCAGTGCAGTGATTCGCAATCAGCCCCAGCATTTT CATSAVIRNQPQHF
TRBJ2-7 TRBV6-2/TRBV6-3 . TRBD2 TGTGCCAGCAGCCCGAGGACTAGCGTTACCTACGAGCAGTACTTC CASSPRTSVTYEQYF
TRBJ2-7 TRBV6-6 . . TGTGCCAGCACCAAGGGGCAGTACTCCTACGAGCAGTACTTC CASTKGQYSYEQYF
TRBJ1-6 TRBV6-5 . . TGTGCCAGCAGACCCCACGCAGGGCGTTCACCCCTCCACTTT CASRPHAGRSPLHF
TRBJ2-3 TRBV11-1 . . TGTGCCAGCAGCCTCCCGGGGACCTCCACAGATACGCAGTATTTT CASSLPGTSTDTQYF
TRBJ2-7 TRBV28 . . TGTGCCAGCAGTTCTCGTGGGCAGACCTACGAGCAGTACTTC CASSSRGQTYEQYF
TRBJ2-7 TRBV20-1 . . TGCAGTGCTAGTCGGACTACCTCCTACGAGCAGTACTTC CSASRTTSYEQYF
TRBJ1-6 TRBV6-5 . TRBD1 TGTGCCAGCAGACACGGACAGGGCACCGCTTCACTCCTCCACTTT CASRHGQGTASLLHF
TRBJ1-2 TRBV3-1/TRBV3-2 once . TGTGCCCGCCGCGGCCCGGGGGGGGGCTACACCTTC CARRGPGGGYTF
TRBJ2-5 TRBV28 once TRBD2 TGTGCCAGCAGTTTGGGCGGGAGTATCATGGAGACCCAGTACTTC CASSLGGSIMETQYF
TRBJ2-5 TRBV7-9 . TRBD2 TGTGCCAGCAGCTCGACTAGCGGGAGACCGGAGACCCAGTACTTC CASSSTSGRPETQYF
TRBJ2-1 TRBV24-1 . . TGTGCCACCAGTGATTTGGGCGGGGCCTCCTACAATGAGCAGTTCTTC CATSDLGGASYNEQFF
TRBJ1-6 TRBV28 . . TGTGCCAGCAGCCCGCGGCTGGGGGCGGATTCACCCCTCCACTTT CASSPRLGADSPLHF
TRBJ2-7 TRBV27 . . TGTGCCAGCAGTCACTGGGACGGCCGGTTACCGGGGGAGCAGTACTTC CASSHWDGRLPGEQYF
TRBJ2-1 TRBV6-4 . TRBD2 TGTGCCAGCAGTGACTCTAGCGGGAGTTACAATGAGCAGTTCTTC CASSDSSGSYNEQFF
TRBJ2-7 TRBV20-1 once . TGCAGTGCTCGAAGCGGTTACGAGCAGTACTTC CSARSGYEQYF
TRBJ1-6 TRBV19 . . TGTGCCAGTAACGGGGGAAGCTCCTATAATTCACCCCTCCACTTT CASNGGSSYNSPLHF
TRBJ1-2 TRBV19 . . TGTGCCAGTAGCACACAAAGCGGGACAACCTATGGCTACACCTTC CASSTQSGTTYGYTF
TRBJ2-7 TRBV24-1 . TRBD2 TGTGCCACCAGTCCTAGCGGGACTTACGAGCAGTACTTC CATSPSGTYEQYF
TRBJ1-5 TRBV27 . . TGTGCCAGCAGTTTTTTTAGCCCGCCTTCTTCCTTTCAGCCCCAGCATTTT CASSFFSPPSSFQPQHF